This is a list of T cell receptor beta chains from one sample in a study of T cell changes during pregnancy in multiple sclerosis. Method: immunoSEQ multiplex PCR; TCRdb's copy keeps in-frame clones and lacks some. The repertoire holds tens of thousands of clones, with about 93% as singletons. Source: CD4+ T cells from peripheral blood mononuclear cells, taken before pregnancy. The receptor source for this set is a female donor with multiple sclerosis, enrolled in a pregnancy study. The CDR3 runs from the conserved cysteine through the conserved F or W.

>TRBV14
CASSQGGIGAYEQYF
>TRBV5-1
CASSLGLAGFDTTKNIQYF
>TRBV7-2
CASRRRGTEAFF
>TRBV18
CASSAMVPETQYF
>TRBV11-1
CASSPWGQPNTEAFF
>TRBV30
CAWSAYFNNEQFF
>TRBV10-3
CAGRKGAMNTEAFF
>TRBV30
CAWSRPRTSGSNEQFF
>TRBV28
CASSDLGSGSYEQYF
>TRBV7-2
CASSGGVGNTEAFF
>TRBV5-1
CASSDLGHSYEQYF
>TRBV6-1
CASSEVAGGTYNEQFF
>TRBV7-2
CASSARTSAGGIGYEQYF
>TRBV30
CAWRGGRNSPLHF
>TRBV27
CASSTGQGAYGYTF
>TRBV25-1
CASSEAGGYTF
>TRBV2
CASSVRTGSMVADTQYF
>TRBV6-5
CATFPTANTEAFF
>TRBV5-1
CASSLGGLAGVDEQYF